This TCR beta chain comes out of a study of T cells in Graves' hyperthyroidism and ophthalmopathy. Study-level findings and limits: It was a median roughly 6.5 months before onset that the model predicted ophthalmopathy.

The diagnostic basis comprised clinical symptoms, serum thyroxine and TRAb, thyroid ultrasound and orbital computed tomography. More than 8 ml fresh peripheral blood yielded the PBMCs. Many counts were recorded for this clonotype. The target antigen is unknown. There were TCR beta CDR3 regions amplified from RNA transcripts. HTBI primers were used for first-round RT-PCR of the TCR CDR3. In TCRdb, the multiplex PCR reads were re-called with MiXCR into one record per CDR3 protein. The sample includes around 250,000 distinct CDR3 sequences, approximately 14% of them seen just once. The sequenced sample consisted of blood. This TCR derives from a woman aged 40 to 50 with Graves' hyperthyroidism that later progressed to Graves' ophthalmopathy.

The CDR3 reads CASSQGYRGTGELFF. CDR3 nucleotides: TGCGCCAGCAGCCAAGGTTACAGGGGAACCGGGGAGCTGTTTTTT. V is TRBV4-1 and J is TRBJ2-2; 7 nucleotides align to TRBD1. This CDR3 region has 15 residues. The germline V gene has CDR1 MGHRA and CDR2 YSYEKL. The V and J ends lost 1 base and 5 bases, in that order; junction bases with no gene match: 4.